These 3 T cell receptor beta chains share one sample of origin, sequenced in a study of cytomegalovirus exposure and HLA in healthy donors. The PCR ran on 60 Vbeta and 13 Jbeta primers. The assay was immunoSEQ multiplex PCR, and TCRdb's table has in-frame clones only and misses some. This sample's table has 150,000 to 200,000 clones. The sequencing sample was made of PBMCs. The receptors come from a man aged 30-40 years in good health and CMV-seronegative.

V is TRBV2 and J is TRBJ1-1; no definite D call. This CDR3 is 14 amino acids long. Trimming took 1 base from V and 3 from J, leaving 9 bases between them. Germline loops: CDR1 SNHLY, CDR2 FYNNEI. CDR3 coding DNA: TGTGCCAGCAGTGAAGGGGAGAGGGACACTGAAGCTTTCTTT. Its translation: CASSEGERDTEAFF.

This chain joins TRBV2 and TRBJ2-7; D unresolved. The CDR3 length is 16 residues. Trimming took 2 bases from V and 0 from J, leaving 14 bases between them. Per the germline V gene, CDR1 is SNHLY and CDR2 is FYNNEI. The CDR3 sequence is CASSEYVASSSYEQYF. In nucleotides, the CDR3 is TGTGCCAGCAGTGAATACGTCGCATCGAGCTCCTACGAGCAGTACTTC.

The rearrangement links TRBV9 to TRBJ1-2, with D tentatively TRBD1 (5 bases). The length of the CDR3 is 13 residues. The V gene's germline CDR1 is SGDLS and CDR2 YYNGEE. The V and J ends lost 4 bases and 10 bases respectively, with 17 bases between them. CDR3: CASSLGGEDYYTF. The CDR3 region has the DNA TGTGCCAGCAGCTTGGGGGGGGAGGACTACTACACCTTC.